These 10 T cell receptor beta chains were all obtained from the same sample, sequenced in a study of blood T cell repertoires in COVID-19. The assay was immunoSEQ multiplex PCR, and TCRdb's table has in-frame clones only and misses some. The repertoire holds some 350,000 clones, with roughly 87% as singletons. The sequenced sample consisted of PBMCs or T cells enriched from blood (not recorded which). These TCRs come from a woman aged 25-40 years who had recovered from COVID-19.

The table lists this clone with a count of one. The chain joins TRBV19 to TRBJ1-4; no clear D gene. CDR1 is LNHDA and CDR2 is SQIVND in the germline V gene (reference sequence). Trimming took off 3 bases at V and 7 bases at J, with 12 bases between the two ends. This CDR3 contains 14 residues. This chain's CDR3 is CASSIEGWSEKLFF. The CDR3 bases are TGTGCCAGTAGTATCGAGGGTTGGAGTGAAAAACTGTTTTTT.

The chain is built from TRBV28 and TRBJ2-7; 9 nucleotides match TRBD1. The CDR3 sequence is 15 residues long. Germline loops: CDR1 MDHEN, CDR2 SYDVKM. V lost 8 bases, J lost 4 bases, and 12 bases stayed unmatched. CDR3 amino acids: CASGSRGQGIYEQYF. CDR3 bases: TGTGCCAGCGGATCACGGGGACAGGGTATTTACGAGCAGTACTTC.

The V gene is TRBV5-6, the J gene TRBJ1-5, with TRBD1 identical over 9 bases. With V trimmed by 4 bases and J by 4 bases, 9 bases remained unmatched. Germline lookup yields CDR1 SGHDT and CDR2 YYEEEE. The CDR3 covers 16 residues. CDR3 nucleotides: TGTGCCAGCAGCCCTTGGCGGACAGGGGAAAATCAGCCCCAGCATTTT. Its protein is CASSPWRTGENQPQHF.

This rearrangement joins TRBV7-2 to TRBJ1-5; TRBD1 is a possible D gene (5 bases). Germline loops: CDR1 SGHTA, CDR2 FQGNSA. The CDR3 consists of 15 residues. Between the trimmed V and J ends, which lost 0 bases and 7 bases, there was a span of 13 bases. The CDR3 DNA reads TGTGCCAGCAGCTTAGCGTCAGGGTTAGAACAGCCCCAGCATTTT. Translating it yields CASSLASGLEQPQHF.

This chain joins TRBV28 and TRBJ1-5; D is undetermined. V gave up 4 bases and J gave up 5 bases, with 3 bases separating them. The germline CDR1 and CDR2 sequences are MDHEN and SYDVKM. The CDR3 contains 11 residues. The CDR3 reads CASSSYQPQHF. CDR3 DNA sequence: TGTGCCAGCAGTTCCTATCAGCCCCAGCATTTT.

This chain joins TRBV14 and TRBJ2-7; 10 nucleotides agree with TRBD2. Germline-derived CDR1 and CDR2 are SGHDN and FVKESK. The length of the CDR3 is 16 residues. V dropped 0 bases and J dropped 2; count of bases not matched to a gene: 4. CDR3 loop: CASSQDLAGDPYEQYF. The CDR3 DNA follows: TGTGCCAGCAGCCAAGACCTAGCGGGAGACCCCTACGAGCAGTACTTC.

CDR3 sequence (DNA): TGTGCCATCAGTGAGTTGGCTAGCGCGGTAGATACGCAGTATTTT. Protein sequence: CAISELASAVDTQYF. The chain employs TRBV10-3 and TRBJ2-3; perhaps TRBD2 as D (6 bases). This CDR3 spans 15 amino acids. The germline V and J ends were trimmed by 1 base and 5 bases, with 13 bases remaining between them. In germline, CDR1 is ENHRY, CDR2 SYGVKD.

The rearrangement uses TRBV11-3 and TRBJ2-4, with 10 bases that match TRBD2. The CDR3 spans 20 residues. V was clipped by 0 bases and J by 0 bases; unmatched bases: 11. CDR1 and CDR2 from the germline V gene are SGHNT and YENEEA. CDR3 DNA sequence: TGTGCCAGCAGCTTAGAGTTTGGTCTAGCGGGAGCCGTAGCCAAAAACATTCAGTACTTC. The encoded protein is CASSLEFGLAGAVAKNIQYF.

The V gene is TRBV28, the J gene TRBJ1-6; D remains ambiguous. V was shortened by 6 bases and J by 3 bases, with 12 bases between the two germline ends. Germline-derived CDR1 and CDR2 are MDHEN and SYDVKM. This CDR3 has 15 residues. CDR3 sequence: CASRRPAGYNSPLHF. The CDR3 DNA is TGTGCCAGCAGACGCCCCGCCGGCTATAATTCACCCCTCCACTTT.

The CDR3 sequence: CASSHDRGAPFF. As DNA, the CDR3 is TGTGCCAGCAGCCACGACAGGGGGGCTCCATTCTTC. The rearrangement links TRBV3-1 (or the pseudogene TRBV3-2) to TRBJ2-1; 9 bases align to TRBD1. V was clipped by 3 bases and J by 16 bases; unmatched bases: 7. In germline, CDR1 is LGHDT, CDR2 YNNKEL (reference sequence). This CDR3 is 12 amino acids long.